The present entry profiles one T cell receptor (beta chain) with its context. The antigen is undetermined. After removal of 4 bases from V and 3 bases from J, the junction contained 3 bases not matched to a gene. The CDR3 extends over 14 amino acids. Germline CDR1 MNHEY, CDR2 SVGAGI. This sample is drawn from a study of graft-versus-host responses after intestinal transplantation. Study overall: Multivisceral, liver-intestinal, or isolated intestinal grafts went to recipients.

Study-level points and caveats: Detection of GvH clones occurred in recipient marrow, and some had their first appearance in ileum or blood. When patients had graft-donor T cell macrochimerism, their allografts held high graft-versus-host to host-versus-graft clonal ratios.

TCRdb keeps only in-frame clones here, not all; method: immunoSEQ multiplex PCR. The sample records roughly 77,000 clones, 80% to 90% being singletons. The TCR sequence derives from a human donor who received an intestinal transplant. V and J are TRBV6-5 and TRBJ1-1; 9 bases are a match to TRBD1. The sample consisted of unstimulated CD8+ T cells sorted from spleen or lymph node cells, taken before intestinal transplant. CDR3 sequence (DNA): TGTGCCAGCAGTTGGGGACAGGGCGACACTGAAGCTTTCTTT. The encoded protein is CASSWGQGDTEAFF.